These 32 T cell receptor beta chains share one sample of origin, sequenced in a study of blood T cell repertoires in COVID-19. Method: immunoSEQ multiplex PCR; TCRdb's copy keeps in-frame clones and lacks some. The sample records 240,000 or so clones, roughly 80% being singletons. The sample consisted of peripheral blood. The source of these receptors is a young woman with acute or convalescent COVID-19.

This clone was found a few times. The CDR3 nucleotides are TGTGCCACCAGCAGCCGGGATCCGGGACAGGGTCGGATTAGCAATCAGCCCCAGCATTTT. Protein: CATSSRDPGQGRISNQPQHF. The chain links TRBV15 to TRBJ1-5; 9 bases map to TRBD1. With 3 bases clipped from V and 0 bases from J, the junction kept 15 bases outside the gene matches. The CDR3 runs to 20 residues. CDR1 and CDR2 (germline): LNHNV, YYDKDF (reference sequence). Drawing the rest from reference TRBV15 and TRBJ1-5, the complete variable domain is DAMVIQNPRYQVTQFGKPVTLSCSQTLNHNVMYWYQQKSSQAPKLLFHYYDKDFNNEADTPDNFQSRRPNTSFCFLDIRSPGLGDTAMYLCATSSRDPGQGRISNQPQHFGDGTRLSIL.

The chain recombines TRBV11-2 with TRBJ2-7; 12 nucleotides match TRBD2. Germline V CDR1 and CDR2: SGHAT, FQNNGV. J lost 2 bases, V lost 5 bases, and 10 bases had no gene match. The CDR3 is 17 residues long. CDR3 nucleotides: TGTGCCAGCAGCGTATCGGGACTAGCGGGCGCCGCCTACGAGCAGTACTTC. This translates into CASSVSGLAGAAYEQYF.

This chain links TRBV5-4 with TRBJ2-3, with TRBD2 as a possible D gene (5 bases). Germline CDR1 and CDR2: SGHNT and YYREEE (reference sequence). Trimming shortened V by 6 bases and J by 5 bases, and 16 bases separated the two germline ends. The CDR3 length is 14 residues. CDR3: CASMEWELRDTQYF. DNA of the CDR3: TGTGCCAGCATGGAGTGGGAGTTGAGAGATACGCAGTATTTT.

This clone was detected only once. This chain links TRBV7-6 with TRBJ2-3; TRBD2 agrees at 14 bases. The V and J ends lost 4 bases and 0 bases, in that order; junction bases with no gene match: 3. In germline, CDR1 is SGHVS, CDR2 FNYEAQ. The CDR3 totals 17 residues. CDR3 DNA: TGTGCCAGCAGCTCGGGACTAGCGGGAGCTAGCACAGATACGCAGTATTTT. Protein: CASSSGLAGASTDTQYF.

The chain has TRBV5-1 and TRBJ1-2; 8 positions agree with TRBD1. Trimming at V came to 2 bases and at J to 8 bases, leaving 8 bases not matched to a gene. In germline, CDR1 is SGHRS, CDR2 YFSETQ. The CDR3 has 14 residues. Here the CDR3 DNA reads TGCGCCAGCAGCTTAACGGACAGGGTGGGAGGCTACACCTTC. This encodes CASSLTDRVGGYTF.

V is TRBV10-3 and J is TRBJ2-7; D is perhaps TRBD1 (5 bases). Trimming cost V 5 bases and J 5 bases, with 10 bases left between them. CDR1 ENHRY and CDR2 SYGVKD come from the germline V gene. The CDR3 is made up of 12 amino acids. The CDR3 protein is CAISQGTDEQYF. CDR3 sequence (DNA): TGTGCCATCAGTCAGGGCACCGACGAGCAGTACTTC.

The V call is TRBV2, the J call TRBJ1-2; 9 bases are a match to TRBD1. This CDR3 spans 14 amino acids. J was trimmed by 6 bases and V by 4 bases; bases with no gene match: 6. Germline values: CDR1 SNHLY, CDR2 FYNNEI. In nucleotides, the CDR3 is TGTGCCAGCAGTGGTTTGAGACAGGGGGATGGCTACACCTTC. Protein: CASSGLRQGDGYTF.

This chain links TRBV4-3 with TRBJ2-5; D might be TRBD1 (6 bases). The CDR3 runs 15 residues. CDR1 and CDR2 from the germline V gene are LGHNA and YSLEER. Deletions cut 3 bases from V and 4 bases from J, with 15 bases between. CDR3 amino acids: CASSQGSGRGETQYF. CDR3 nucleotide sequence: TGCGCCAGCAGCCAGGGGTCGGGCAGGGGAGAGACCCAGTACTTC.

This clone was seen once. The gene calls are TRBV7-3 and TRBJ2-5, with 8 positions matching TRBD1. The CDR3 runs to 14 residues. Germline CDR1 and CDR2: SGHTA and FQGTGA. Trimming cost V 3 bases and J 4 bases; bases outside gene matches: 4. CDR3 nucleotides: TGTGCCAGCAGCTTTGGACAGGGCTCAGAGACCCAGTACTTC. Translating gives CASSFGQGSETQYF.

Of note for this clone: Other DNA sequences from this sample encode an identical CDR3 as well. The chain employs TRBV9 and TRBJ2-1, with TRBD2 identical over 7 bases. The CDR3 spans 14 residues. Germline V lookup: CDR1 SGDLS, CDR2 YYNGEE. V shed 0 bases, J shed 5 bases, and the junction held 2 bases outside the gene matches. CDR3 protein: CASSVGLADNEQFF. Here the CDR3 DNA reads TGTGCCAGCAGCGTAGGGCTAGCGGACAATGAGCAGTTCTTC.

The V and J genes are TRBV30 and TRBJ2-2; 16 bases line up with TRBD2. Germline CDR1 GTSNPN, CDR2 SVGIG (reference sequence). CDR3 length: 17 residues. The ends lost 3 bases at V and 1 base at J; junction bases unmatched: 2. The CDR3 loop reads CAWSGTSGRGNTGELFF. CDR3 sequence (DNA): TGTGCCTGGAGCGGGACTAGCGGGAGGGGGAACACCGGGGAGCTGTTTTTT. Variable domain in full (rest from reference TRBV30 and TRBJ2-2): SQTIHQWPATLVQPVGSPLSLECTVEGTSNPNLYWYRQAAGRGLQLLFYSVGIGQISSEVPQNLSASRPQDRQFILSSKKLLLSDSGFYLCAWSGTSGRGNTGELFFGEGSRLTVL.

V usage is TRBV19 and J usage is TRBJ2-1, with 7 bases identical to TRBD1. Germline V CDR1 and CDR2: LNHDA, SQIVND (reference sequence). This CDR3 contains 16 residues. Losses at the gene ends were 1 base for V and 0 bases for J; bases not matched to a gene: 3. DNA of the CDR3: TGTGCCAGTAGTATAGTGGGACAGAGCTCCTACAATGAGCAGTTCTTC. Translating gives CASSIVGQSSYNEQFF.

A few counts support this clone. This chain connects TRBV24-1 to TRBJ1-3; D is unresolved. The CDR3 has 14 residues. The germline V gene encodes CDR1 KGHDR and CDR2 SFDVKD. V was clipped by 1 base and J by 8 bases, with 11 bases between them. In DNA, the CDR3 is TGTGCCACCAGTGATTTTTCGGGTTCAGACACCATATATTTT. Amino acid sequence: CATSDFSGSDTIYF.

This rearrangement joins TRBV10-1 to TRBJ1-4; no clear D. CDR1 WNHNN and CDR2 SYGVQD come from the germline V gene (reference sequence). Trimming removed 8 bases at V and 5 bases at J, with 12 bases between. CDR3 length: 13 amino acids. The CDR3 sequence is CASERRPNEKLFF. The DNA for the CDR3 is TGCGCCAGCGAGAGGCGGCCCAATGAAAAACTGTTTTTT.

The gene calls are TRBV21-1 and TRBJ1-4; TRBD1 is taken as the D call from the table, unchecked against the DNA. TRBV21-1 represents a pseudogene. The CDR3 length is 17 residues. The CDR3 sequence is CASSLMASGQGGEKLFF. The CDR3 region has the DNA TGTGCCAGCAGCCTGATGGCTTCAGGACAGGGGGGAGAAAAACTGTTTTTT.

V is TRBV6-2 or TRBV6-3 and J is TRBJ2-3; D call uncertain. V lost 0 bases, J lost 7 bases, and 5 bases lay in between. The CDR3 covers 12 residues. Germline V lookup: CDR1 MNHEY, CDR2 SVGEGT. The DNA for the CDR3 is TGTGCCAGCAGTTACTCCCTTAATACGCAGTATTTT. It codes for CASSYSLNTQYF.

This sequence joins TRBV5-6 and TRBJ1-6; a weak D match, TRBD1 (6 bases). Looked up from germline, CDR1 is SGHDT and CDR2 is YYEEEE. The CDR3 consists of 14 residues. Trimming stripped 2 bases from V and 7 bases from J, with 10 bases between. In nucleotides, the CDR3 is TGTGCCAGCAGCTTTTGGACAGTCAATTCACCCCTCCACTTT. Translation: CASSFWTVNSPLHF.

This clone was seen a few times. The chain links TRBV7-6 to TRBJ1-3; 7 positions agree with TRBD1. Germline-derived CDR1 and CDR2 are SGHVS and FNYEAQ. After removal of 1 base from V and 0 bases from J, the junction contained 0 bases not matched to a gene. This CDR3 region has 15 residues. CDR3: CASSLGDSSGNTIYF. CDR3 DNA: TGTGCCAGCAGCTTAGGGGACAGCTCTGGAAACACCATATATTTT.

This clone appeared a few times. The chain combines TRBV21-1 with TRBJ2-3; TRBD2, the table's D call, was not compared with the DNA. TRBV21-1 constitutes a pseudogene. The CDR3 consists of 15 residues. As DNA, the CDR3 is TGTGCCAGCAGCAAAGGGGGACTAGTTATAGATACGCAGTATTTT. Protein: CASSKGGLVIDTQYF.

The chain couples TRBV27 to TRBJ1-2; 9 bases are a match to TRBD1. The CDR3 runs 15 residues. Per germline, CDR1 MNHEY and CDR2 SMNVEV (reference sequence). Trimming took 5 bases from V and 5 from J; bases not matched to a gene: 9. The CDR3 is CASSRTGEGSYGYTF. The CDR3 nucleotides are TGTGCCAGCAGTAGGACAGGGGAAGGGAGTTATGGCTACACCTTC.

The J gene is TRBJ1-1, the V gene TRBV4-2, with 7 nucleotides matching TRBD1. In germline, CDR1 is LGHNA, CDR2 YNFKEQ. This CDR3 has 15 residues. V was clipped by 4 bases and J by 8 bases; unmatched bases: 13. CDR3 amino acids: CASSPIGTEGDEAFF. CDR3 nucleotide sequence: TGTGCCAGCAGCCCCATAGGGACAGAAGGGGACGAAGCTTTCTTT.

V and J are TRBV27 and TRBJ2-5, with 10 bases fitting TRBD2. The CDR3 is 15 residues long. Germline loops: CDR1 MNHEY, CDR2 SMNVEV (reference sequence). The V and J ends lost 7 bases and 5 bases, in that order; junction bases with no gene match: 10. The CDR3 loop is CASTSLAGVVETQYF. The CDR3 nucleotides are TGTGCCAGCACCTCCCTAGCGGGAGTAGTTGAGACCCAGTACTTC.

CDR3 DNA: TGTGCCAGTACCCCCGGGACTAGCGAGGAGACCCAGTACTTC. It yields the protein CASTPGTSEETQYF. This chain uses TRBV19 with TRBJ2-5; 10 bases agree with TRBD2. Germline CDR1 and CDR2: LNHDA and SQIVND (reference sequence). Trimming removed 7 bases from V and 5 bases from J; junction bases left unmatched: 7. The CDR3 totals 14 residues.

V gene TRBV30 combines with J gene TRBJ1-4; no clear D gene. V was cut by 0 bases and J by 7 bases, with 15 bases left in between. In germline, CDR1 is GTSNPN, CDR2 SVGIG (reference sequence). The CDR3 contains 15 residues. CDR3 DNA sequence: TGTGCCTGGAGTGTATGGCCCACTAAGGCTGAAAAACTGTTTTTT. It specifies CAWSVWPTKAEKLFF. Complete variable domain (other parts from reference TRBV30 and TRBJ1-4): SQTIHQWPATLVQPVGSPLSLECTVEGTSNPNLYWYRQAAGRGLQLLFYSVGIGQISSEVPQNLSASRPQDRQFILSSKKLLLSDSGFYLCAWSVWPTKAEKLFFGSGTQLSVL.

The chain uses TRBV4-3 and TRBJ1-2, with D possibly being TRBD1 (5 bases). Trimming cost V 0 bases and J 8 bases, with 22 bases left between them. Germline V gene sequence: CDR1 LGHNA, CDR2 YSLEER. The CDR3 consists of 17 residues. Written as DNA, the CDR3 is TGCGCCAGCAGCCAAGATTCCTACACCGGGACTGTGTGGGGCTACACCTTC. Translating it yields CASSQDSYTGTVWGYTF.

The table lists this clone with a count of one. The V and J genes are TRBV7-8 and TRBJ1-2; 7 bases map to TRBD1. The CDR3 has 16 amino acids. The ends lost 1 base at V and 4 bases at J; junction bases unmatched: 9. The germline V gene has CDR1 SGHVS and CDR2 FQNEAQ. As DNA, the CDR3 is TGTGCCAGCAGCTTAGTGTCCACAGGGGATCGCTATGGCTACACCTTC. This encodes CASSLVSTGDRYGYTF.

The chain couples TRBV4-3 to TRBJ1-2, with unresolved D. V was cut by 0 bases and J by 5 bases, with 16 bases left in between. This CDR3 region has 16 residues. Germline CDR1 is LGHNA and CDR2 is YSLEER. CDR3 in amino acids: CASSQDVGGGYYGYTF. The CDR3 nucleotides read TGCGCCAGCAGCCAAGATGTAGGTGGAGGGTATTATGGCTACACCTTC.

This clone has more than one count but fewer than ten. The rearrangement joins TRBV25-1 to TRBJ2-7; TRBD1 matches 8 bases. This CDR3 region has 15 residues. Germline V gives CDR1 MGHDK, CDR2 SYGVNS. Germline trimming cut 2 bases from V and 2 bases from J; bases unmatched to any gene: 5. The CDR3 loop reads CASSERVQGAYEQYF. CDR3 nucleotides: TGTGCCAGCAGTGAACGTGTACAGGGGGCCTACGAGCAGTACTTC.

The chain combines TRBV23-1 with TRBJ2-2, with 9 bases that match TRBD2. TRBV23-1 is flagged as an ORF with uncertain function. Unmatched junction bases numbered 21, after V lost 5 bases and J lost 8 bases. This CDR3 contains 19 residues. CDR3 coding DNA: TGCGCCAGCAGTGGGGGGCGGGAGGGCCAAATCGTCGGCAGAGGGGAGCTGTTTTTT. Translation gives CASSGGREGQIVGRGELFF.

The chain is built from TRBV4-2 and TRBJ2-1, with D possibly being TRBD1 (6 bases). CDR1 and CDR2 from the germline V gene are LGHNA and YNFKEQ. V was clipped by 0 bases and J by 3 bases, with 18 bases between them. The CDR3 has 18 amino acids. The CDR3 reads CASSQDRQEVGLYNEQFF. The CDR3 region has the DNA TGTGCCAGCAGCCAAGACAGACAGGAGGTAGGGCTCTACAATGAGCAGTTCTTC.

The chain carries TRBV6-6 and TRBJ2-5; 13 bases map to TRBD2. The V gene end was trimmed by 7 bases and the J gene end by 5 bases; junction bases not matched to a gene: 7. The CDR3 length is 15 residues. Germline CDR1 and CDR2: MNHNY and SVGAGI (reference sequence). The CDR3 is CASIRGLAGAETQYF. DNA of the CDR3: TGTGCCAGCATCCGTGGACTAGCGGGAGCTGAGACCCAGTACTTC.

J is TRBJ1-5 and V is TRBV6-1; D uncertain. V gave up 2 bases and J gave up 7 bases, with 12 bases separating them. CDR3 size: 14 residues. CDR1 and CDR2 from the germline V gene are MNHNS and SASEGT. Here the CDR3 reads CASSEWPARQPQHF. CDR3 sequence (DNA): TGTGCCAGCAGTGAATGGCCGGCGAGGCAGCCCCAGCATTTT.